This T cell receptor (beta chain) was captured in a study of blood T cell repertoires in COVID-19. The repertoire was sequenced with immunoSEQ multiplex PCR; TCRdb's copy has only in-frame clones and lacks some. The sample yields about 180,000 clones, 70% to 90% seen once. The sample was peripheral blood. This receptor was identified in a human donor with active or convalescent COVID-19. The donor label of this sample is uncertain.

The DNA of the CDR3 is TGTGCCAGCAGGGAAACTAGCGGGGGGCGGGATACGCAGTATTTT. Translated, it gives CASRETSGGRDTQYF. This sequence joins TRBV7-2 and TRBJ2-3, with 12 bases matching TRBD2. The CDR3 sequence is 15 residues long. Trimming removed 6 bases from V and 6 bases from J; junction bases left unmatched: 7. Per the germline V gene, CDR1 is SGHTA and CDR2 is FQGNSA.